Listed below are T cell receptor beta chains from one sample, sequenced in a study of T cell repertoires in cytomegalovirus infection. One entry per CDR3 protein, called by TCRdb with MiXCR from the reads. The sample lists 150,000 to 200,000 distinct CDR3 sequences, approximately 19% occurring once. Input material: PBMCs. All receptors derive from a human donor in good health (CMV status not recorded). Some clones in this sample may be carry-over from other donors' samples. Each CDR3 is given with its conserved first and last residue. Fields, in order: D gene, clone size, V gene, J gene, CDR3 DNA, CDR3 protein. A D gene is named only where the DNA matches it firmly. Some rows have no size entry. The others give once, few or many, or a class for an expanded clone.

TRBD1	many	TRBV12-3/TRBV12-4	TRBJ1-6	TGTGCCAGCACTCGGCAGGGGGCCGATTCACCCCTCCACTTT	CASTRQGADSPLHF
TRBD1	many	TRBV7-4	TRBJ2-4	TGTGCCAGCAGCTTAGAGAAGGGACAGGGCCTCGGAGCGGTAGCCAAAAACATTCAGTACTTC	CASSLEKGQGLGAVAKNIQYF
.	.	TRBV19	TRBJ2-7	TGTGCCAGTAGTATTTCCGGGAACTACGAGCAGTACTTC	CASSISGNYEQYF
.	few	TRBV6-2/TRBV6-3	TRBJ1-1	TGTGCCAGCACCAATGCAGGGTACGGCACTGAAGCTTTCTTT	CASTNAGYGTEAFF
.	many	TRBV7-2	TRBJ2-7	TGTGCCAGCAGCTTAGCTCCGGCCATCCACGAGCAGTACTTC	CASSLAPAIHEQYF
.	many	TRBV5-6	TRBJ2-1	TGTGCCAGCAGCTTGGTCGGGAGCCACAATGAGCAGTTCTTC	CASSLVGSHNEQFF
TRBD1	few	TRBV20-1	TRBJ1-2	TGCAGTGCTAGAGAGGACAGGGGCCAGGTCAGTGGCTACACCTTC	CSAREDRGQVSGYTF
.	many	TRBV28	TRBJ2-1	TGTGCCAGCAGTTTTAGTAGGAGCTCCTACAATGAGCAGTTCTTC	CASSFSRSSYNEQFF
TRBD2	.	TRBV7-9	TRBJ2-2	TGTGCCAGCAGCTGGGGACTAGCTTACACCGGGGAGCTGTTTTTT	CASSWGLAYTGELFF
TRBD2	few	TRBV7-2	TRBJ2-2	TGTGCCAGCAGCTTAGCTCCTAGCGGGGTACCGAACACCGGGGAGCTGTTTTTT	CASSLAPSGVPNTGELFF
TRBD2	many	TRBV7-2	TRBJ2-1	TGTGCCAGCAGCTACCCTGGCGGGAGTTGGTATGAGCAGTTCTTC	CASSYPGGSWYEQFF
TRBD2	few	TRBV18	TRBJ2-7	TGTGCCAGCTCACCACCGGCTAGCGGCGACGAGCAGTACTTC	CASSPPASGDEQYF
TRBD1	.	TRBV19	TRBJ2-5	TGTGCCAGTAGTATGTACGGGACAGGGGCGGGAGAGACCCAGTACTTC	CASSMYGTGAGETQYF
.	few	TRBV28	TRBJ2-5	TGTGCCAGCAGTTCACGGAAATGGGATCAAGAGACCCAGTACTTC	CASSSRKWDQETQYF
TRBD2	.	TRBV11-2	TRBJ2-5	TGTGCCAGCAGCTTAAGGTCCAGCGGGGGGAACCAAGAGACCCAGTACTTC	CASSLRSSGGNQETQYF
.	many	TRBV7-8	TRBJ2-2	TGTGCCAGCGAAAAAACGGGAGTTGGGAACACCGGGGAGCTGTTTTTT	CASEKTGVGNTGELFF
TRBD2	.	TRBV7-3	TRBJ2-3	TGTGCCAGCAGCTTAACGAGCGGGGGGGCCGGAGATACGCAGTATTTT	CASSLTSGGAGDTQYF
.	.	TRBV6-1	TRBJ1-1	TGTGCCAGCAGTGTGATATGGACGGGAGAAAGGAACACTGAAGCTTTCTTT	CASSVIWTGERNTEAFF
TRBD2	few	TRBV7-3	TRBJ2-5	TGTGCCAGCAGCGCTGGGGCGGGAGGTGGACAGACCCAGTACTTC	CASSAGAGGGQTQYF
.	many	TRBV6-1	TRBJ2-7	TGTGCCAGCAGTGAAAGAAAGGACTGGCCCCACGAGCAGTACTTC	CASSERKDWPHEQYF
.	.	TRBV2	TRBJ2-2	TGTGCCAGCAGTATAGAGAACACCGGGGAGCTGTTTTTT	CASSIENTGELFF
TRBD2	many	TRBV7-2	TRBJ2-4	TGTGCCAGCAGCGCAGACGGGACTAGCGGTAACATTCAGTACTTC	CASSADGTSGNIQYF
.	.	TRBV2	TRBJ1-5	TGTGCCAGCAGTGAACAGGGGAACGGCAATCAGCCCCAGCATTTT	CASSEQGNGNQPQHF
TRBD2	.	TRBV28	TRBJ2-2	TGTGCCAGCAGCCCCAGGGAGGGTTGGCGGTTCACCGGGGAGCTGTTTTTT	CASSPREGWRFTGELFF
TRBD2	many	TRBV12-3/TRBV12-4	TRBJ2-1	TGTGCCAGCAGTCCCGGGACTACCAATGAGCAGTTCTTC	CASSPGTTNEQFF
.	.	TRBV29-1	TRBJ1-1	TGCAGCGTCAAAGGACAGAACACTGAAGCTTTCTTT	CSVKGQNTEAFF
.	.	TRBV19	TRBJ1-2	TGTGCCAGTAGTATTCAGTCAGGGAACCTCCATGGCTACACCTTC	CASSIQSGNLHGYTF
.	.	TRBV20-1	TRBJ1-1	TGCAGTGCTAGGACAGTGGGGAACACTGAAGCTTTCTTT	CSARTVGNTEAFF
TRBD2	.	TRBV30	TRBJ2-1	TGTGCCTGCAAAAGTCCTAGCGGGAGCGATGAGCAGTTCTTC	CACKSPSGSDEQFF
TRBD2	.	TRBV7-8	TRBJ2-7	TGTGCCAGCAGCTCCCCGGGACTAACCTACGAGCAGTACTTC	CASSSPGLTYEQYF
TRBD1	few	TRBV7-9	TRBJ2-7	TGTGCCAGCAGCTTAGACAGGGGAAACTCCTACGAGCAGTACTTC	CASSLDRGNSYEQYF
TRBD1	few	TRBV28	TRBJ2-3	TGTGCCAGCAGTGGACAGGGGGCTGGGACAGATACGCAGTATTTT	CASSGQGAGTDTQYF
.	few	TRBV7-2	TRBJ2-1	TGTGCCAGCAGCGCCTTCGTGGGGAGCTCCTACAATGAGCAGTTCTTC	CASSAFVGSSYNEQFF
.	few	TRBV12-3/TRBV12-4	TRBJ1-1	TGTGCCAGCAGTTTGCCGGGGGACACTGAAGCTTTCTTT	CASSLPGDTEAFF
TRBD1	many	TRBV5-5	TRBJ2-1	TGTGCCAGCGGAACCTTACAGGGGGCGGGGGATGAGCAGTTCTTC	CASGTLQGAGDEQFF
.	.	TRBV29-1	TRBJ1-5	TGCAGCGTGGGGGAAGGTCAGCCCCAGCATTTT	CSVGEGQPQHF
TRBD1	few	TRBV20-1	TRBJ1-2	TGCAGTGCTCATGCTGGGACAGGGGACTATGGCTACACCTTC	CSAHAGTGDYGYTF
.	many	TRBV27	TRBJ2-7	TGTGCCAGCAGTTCACCGGGCGCCTACGAGCAGTACTTC	CASSSPGAYEQYF
.	many	TRBV7-9	TRBJ2-5	TGTGCCAGCAGCTTAGCAGAGACCCAGTACTTC	CASSLAETQYF
TRBD2	many	TRBV7-3	TRBJ2-1	TGTGCCAGCAGCCCCTCGGTTGGCGGGGGTTACAATGAGCAGTTCTTC	CASSPSVGGGYNEQFF
.	.	TRBV15	TRBJ2-5	TGTGCCACCAGCCTTGTGGGGGGCAGTGAGACCCAGTACTTC	CATSLVGGSETQYF
.	.	TRBV7-9	TRBJ1-6	TGTGCCAGCAGCCCAGCGGGTTATAATTCACCCCTCCACTTT	CASSPAGYNSPLHF
.	few	TRBV11-2	TRBJ2-7	TGTGCCAGCAGCTTGGGGACCCCGCCGGAGCAGTACTTC	CASSLGTPPEQYF
TRBD2	few	TRBV4-1	TRBJ2-7	TGCGCCAGCAGCCAAGGGGTAGCGGGATCCTACGAGCAGTACTTC	CASSQGVAGSYEQYF
.	many	TRBV7-9	TRBJ2-7	TGTGCCAGCAGCGCGATCCCGGGTCCAGCATTCCCGGACGAGCAGTACTTC	CASSAIPGPAFPDEQYF
.	.	TRBV29-1	TRBJ1-2	TGCAGCGTTGAAAACACAGGGTTCGATGGCTACACCTTC	CSVENTGFDGYTF
.	.	TRBV19	TRBJ1-2	TGTGCCAGTAGTCCCCCGGTCTTCTATGGCTACACCTTC	CASSPPVFYGYTF
TRBD1	.	TRBV6-6	TRBJ2-2	TGTGCCAGCAGTTACGGACAGGGTATCGGGGAGCTGTTTTTT	CASSYGQGIGELFF
.	few	TRBV3-1	TRBJ1-2	TGTGCCAGCATAGGCCGGGACACCTCTAACTATGGCTACACCTTC	CASIGRDTSNYGYTF
.	many	TRBV6-2/TRBV6-3	TRBJ1-3	TGTGCCAGCAGTTACGAACAGGGCGTCGTTGGAAACACCATATATTTT	CASSYEQGVVGNTIYF
.	few	TRBV7-6	TRBJ2-2	TGTGCCAGCAGCTTAGTGGGACAACCGAACACCGGGGAGCTGTTTTTT	CASSLVGQPNTGELFF
TRBD1	.	TRBV20-1	TRBJ2-5	TGCAGTGCTAGAAGAGGGGGCGCCCAAGAGACCCAGTACTTC	CSARRGGAQETQYF
TRBD2	.	TRBV7-4	TRBJ2-3	TGTGCCAGCAGCTTATGGTCAGCGGGGTTCTCTGGCACAGATACGCAGTATTTT	CASSLWSAGFSGTDTQYF